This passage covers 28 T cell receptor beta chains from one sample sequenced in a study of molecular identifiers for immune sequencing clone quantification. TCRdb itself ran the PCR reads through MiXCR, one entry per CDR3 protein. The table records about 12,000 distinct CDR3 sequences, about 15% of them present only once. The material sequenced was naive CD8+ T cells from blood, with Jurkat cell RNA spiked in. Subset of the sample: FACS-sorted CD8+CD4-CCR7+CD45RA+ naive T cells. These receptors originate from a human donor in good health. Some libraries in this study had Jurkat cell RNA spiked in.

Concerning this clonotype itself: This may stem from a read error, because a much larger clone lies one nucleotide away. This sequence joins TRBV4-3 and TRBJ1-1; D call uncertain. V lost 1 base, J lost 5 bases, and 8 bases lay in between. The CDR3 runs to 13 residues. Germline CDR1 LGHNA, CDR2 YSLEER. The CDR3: CASSQGGRTEAFF. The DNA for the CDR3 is TGCGCCAGCAGCCAAGGTGGGAGGACTGAAGCTTTCTTT.

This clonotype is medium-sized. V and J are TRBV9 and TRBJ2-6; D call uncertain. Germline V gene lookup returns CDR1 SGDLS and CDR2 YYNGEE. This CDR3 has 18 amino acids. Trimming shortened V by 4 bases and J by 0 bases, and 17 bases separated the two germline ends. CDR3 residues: CASSSAPQRFSGANVLTF. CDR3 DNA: TGTGCCAGCAGCTCCGCACCCCAGCGATTCTCTGGGGCCAACGTCCTGACTTTC. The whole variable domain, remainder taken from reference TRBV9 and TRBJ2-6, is DSGVTQTPKHLITATGQRVTLRCSPRSGDLSVYWYQQSLDQGLQFLIQYYNGEERAKGNILERFSAQQFPDLHSELNLSSLELGDSALYFCASSSAPQRFSGANVLTFGAGSRLTVL.

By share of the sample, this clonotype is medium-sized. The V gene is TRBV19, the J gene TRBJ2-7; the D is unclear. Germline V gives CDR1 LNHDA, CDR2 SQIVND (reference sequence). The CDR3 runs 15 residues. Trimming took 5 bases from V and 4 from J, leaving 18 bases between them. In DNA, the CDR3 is TGTGCCAGTAGTCCTTCCCATGCCGCTACTTACGAGCAGTACTTC. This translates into CASSPSHAATYEQYF. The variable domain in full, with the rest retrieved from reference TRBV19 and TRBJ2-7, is DGGITQSPKYLFRKEGQNVTLSCEQNLNHDAMYWYRQDPGQGLRLIYYSQIVNDFQKGDIAEGYSVSREKKESFPLTVTSAQKNPTAFYLCASSPSHAATYEQYFGPGTRLTVT.

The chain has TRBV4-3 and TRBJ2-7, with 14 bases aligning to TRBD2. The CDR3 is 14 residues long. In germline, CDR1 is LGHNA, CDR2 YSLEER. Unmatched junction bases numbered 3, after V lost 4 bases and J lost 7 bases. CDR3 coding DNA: TGCGCCAGCAGCCCGGGACTAGCGGGAGTTGAGCAGTACTTC. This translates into CASSPGLAGVEQYF.

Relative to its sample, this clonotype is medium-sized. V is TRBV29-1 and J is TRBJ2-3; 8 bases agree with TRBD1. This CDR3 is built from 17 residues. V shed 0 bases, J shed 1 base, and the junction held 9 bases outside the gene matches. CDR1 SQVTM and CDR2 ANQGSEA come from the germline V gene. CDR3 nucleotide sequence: TGCAGCGTTGAAGATCCTCAGACAGGGGTGCGCACAGATACGCAGTATTTT. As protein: CSVEDPQTGVRTDTQYF.

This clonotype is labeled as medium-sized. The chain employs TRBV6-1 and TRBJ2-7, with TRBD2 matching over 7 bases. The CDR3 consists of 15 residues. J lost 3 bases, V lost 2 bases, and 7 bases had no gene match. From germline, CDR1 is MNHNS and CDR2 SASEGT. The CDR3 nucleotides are TGTGCCAGCAGTGAACACCCCGGGACTAACTACGAGCAGTACTTC. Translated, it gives CASSEHPGTNYEQYF.

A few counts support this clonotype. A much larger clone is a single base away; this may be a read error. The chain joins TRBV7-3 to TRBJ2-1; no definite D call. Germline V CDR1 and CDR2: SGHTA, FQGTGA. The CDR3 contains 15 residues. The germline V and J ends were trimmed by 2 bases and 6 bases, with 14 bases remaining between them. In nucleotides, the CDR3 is TGTGCCAGCAGCTTATGGCCAGGCAGCTCCAATGAGCAGTTCTTC. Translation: CASSLWPGSSNEQFF.

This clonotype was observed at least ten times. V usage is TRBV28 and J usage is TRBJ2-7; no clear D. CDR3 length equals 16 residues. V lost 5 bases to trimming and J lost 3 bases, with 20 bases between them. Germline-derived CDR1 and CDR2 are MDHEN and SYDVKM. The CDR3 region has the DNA TGTGCCAGCAGTCGAGGCAGGCGACACATGATCTACGAGCAGTACTTC. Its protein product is CASSRGRRHMIYEQYF.

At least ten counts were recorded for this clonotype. This chain's CDR3 is CASSPGTGVTGELFF. Written as DNA, the CDR3 is TGCGCCAGCAGCCCCGGGACAGGGGTCACCGGGGAGCTGTTTTTT. The genes are TRBV5-1 and TRBJ2-2; 10 bases are shared with TRBD1. Germline CDR1 and CDR2: SGHRS and YFSETQ. The CDR3 consists of 15 residues. Germline trimming cut 4 bases from V and 4 bases from J; bases unmatched to any gene: 4.

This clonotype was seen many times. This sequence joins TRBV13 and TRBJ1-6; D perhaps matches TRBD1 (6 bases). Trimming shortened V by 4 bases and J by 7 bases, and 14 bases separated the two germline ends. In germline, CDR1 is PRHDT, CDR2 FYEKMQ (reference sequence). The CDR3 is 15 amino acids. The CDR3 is CASSSGGPLNSPLHF. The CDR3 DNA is TGTGCCAGCAGCTCCGGGGGGCCGTTAAATTCACCCCTCCACTTT.

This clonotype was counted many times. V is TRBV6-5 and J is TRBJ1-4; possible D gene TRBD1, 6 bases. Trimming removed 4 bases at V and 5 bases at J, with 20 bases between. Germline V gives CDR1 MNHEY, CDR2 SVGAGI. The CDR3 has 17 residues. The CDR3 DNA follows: TGTGCCAGCAGTTCCGCAACTTCAGGGGCCCGGAATGAAAAACTGTTTTTT. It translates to CASSSATSGARNEKLFF.

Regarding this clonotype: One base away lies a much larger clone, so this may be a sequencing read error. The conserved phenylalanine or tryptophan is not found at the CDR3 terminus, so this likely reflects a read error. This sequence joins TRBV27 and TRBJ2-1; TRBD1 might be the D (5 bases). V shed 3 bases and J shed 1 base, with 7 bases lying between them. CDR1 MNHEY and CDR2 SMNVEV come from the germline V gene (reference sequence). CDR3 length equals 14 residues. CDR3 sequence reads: CASSFPGSYNEQFS. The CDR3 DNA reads TGTGCCAGCAGTTTCCCAGGGTCCTACAATGAGCAGTTCTCC.

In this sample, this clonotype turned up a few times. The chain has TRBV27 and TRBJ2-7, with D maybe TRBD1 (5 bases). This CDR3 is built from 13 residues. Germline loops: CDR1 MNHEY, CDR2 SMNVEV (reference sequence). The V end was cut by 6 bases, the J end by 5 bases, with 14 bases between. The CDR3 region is CASSQLGRNEQYF. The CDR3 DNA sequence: TGTGCCAGCAGCCAATTGGGGCGCAACGAGCAGTACTTC.

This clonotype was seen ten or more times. CDR3 nucleotides: TGTGCCAGCACCGAAGGGACTAGCGGGAGGGCCTACAATGAGCAGTTCTTC. It specifies CASTEGTSGRAYNEQFF. V is TRBV27 and J is TRBJ2-1; 16 nucleotides match TRBD2. V was clipped by 7 bases and J by 2 bases; unmatched bases: 5. The length of the CDR3 is 17 residues. Germline CDR1 and CDR2: MNHEY and SMNVEV (reference sequence).

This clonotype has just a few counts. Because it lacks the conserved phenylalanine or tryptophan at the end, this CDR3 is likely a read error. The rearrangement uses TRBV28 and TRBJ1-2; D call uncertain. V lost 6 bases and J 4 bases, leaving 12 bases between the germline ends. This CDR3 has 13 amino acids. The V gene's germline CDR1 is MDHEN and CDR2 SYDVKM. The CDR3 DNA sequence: TGTGCCAGCAGCACAGAGGTCTTCTATGGCTACACCCTC. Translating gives CASSTEVFYGYTL.

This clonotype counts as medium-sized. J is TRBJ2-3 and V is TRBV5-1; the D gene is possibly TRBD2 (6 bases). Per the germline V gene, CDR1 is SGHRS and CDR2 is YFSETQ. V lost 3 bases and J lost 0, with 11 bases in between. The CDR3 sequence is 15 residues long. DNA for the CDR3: TGCGCCAGCAGCTCACTAGCCCCAAGCACAGATACGCAGTATTTT. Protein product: CASSSLAPSTDTQYF.

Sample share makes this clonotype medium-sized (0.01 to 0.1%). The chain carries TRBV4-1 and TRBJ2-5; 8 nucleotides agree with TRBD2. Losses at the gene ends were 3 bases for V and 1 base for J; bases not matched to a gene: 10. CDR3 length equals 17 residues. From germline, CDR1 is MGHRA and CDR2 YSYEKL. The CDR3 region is CASSQGLGSGAQETQYF. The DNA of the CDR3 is TGCGCCAGCAGCCAGGGCCTAGGTAGCGGGGCCCAAGAGACCCAGTACTTC.

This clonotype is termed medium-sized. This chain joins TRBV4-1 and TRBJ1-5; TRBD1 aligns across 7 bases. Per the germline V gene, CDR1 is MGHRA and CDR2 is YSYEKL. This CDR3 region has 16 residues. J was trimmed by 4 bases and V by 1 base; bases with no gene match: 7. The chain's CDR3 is CASSQAAGTANQPQHF. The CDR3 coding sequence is TGCGCCAGCAGCCAAGCCGCCGGGACAGCAAATCAGCCCCAGCATTTT.

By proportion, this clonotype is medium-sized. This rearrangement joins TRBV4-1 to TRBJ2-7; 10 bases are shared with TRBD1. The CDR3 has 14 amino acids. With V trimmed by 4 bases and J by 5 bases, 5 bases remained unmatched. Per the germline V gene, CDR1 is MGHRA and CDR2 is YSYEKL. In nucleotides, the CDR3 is TGCGCCAGCAGCCGCCTTGGGACAGGGGACGAGCAGTACTTC. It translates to CASSRLGTGDEQYF.

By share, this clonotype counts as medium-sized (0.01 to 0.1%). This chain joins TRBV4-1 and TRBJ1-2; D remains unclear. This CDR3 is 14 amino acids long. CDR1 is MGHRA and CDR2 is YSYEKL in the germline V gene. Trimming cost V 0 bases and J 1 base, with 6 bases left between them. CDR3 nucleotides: TGCGCCAGCAGCCAAGACAGGATTAACTATGGCTACACCTTC. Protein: CASSQDRINYGYTF.

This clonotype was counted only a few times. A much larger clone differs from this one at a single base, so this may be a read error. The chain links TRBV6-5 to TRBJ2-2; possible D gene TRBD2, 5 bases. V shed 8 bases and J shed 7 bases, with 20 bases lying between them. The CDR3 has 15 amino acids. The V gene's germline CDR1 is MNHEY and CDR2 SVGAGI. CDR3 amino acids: CASRPEPSSFGELFF. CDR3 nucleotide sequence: TGTGCCAGCCGCCCCGAACCTTCTAGCTTCGGGGAGCTGTTTTTT.

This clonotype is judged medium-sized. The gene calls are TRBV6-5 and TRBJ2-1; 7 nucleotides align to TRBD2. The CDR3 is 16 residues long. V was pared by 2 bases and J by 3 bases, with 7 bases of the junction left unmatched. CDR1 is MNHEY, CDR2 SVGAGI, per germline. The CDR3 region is CASSYRWEGYYNEQFF. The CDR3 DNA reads TGTGCCAGCAGTTACAGGTGGGAGGGTTACTACAATGAGCAGTTCTTC.

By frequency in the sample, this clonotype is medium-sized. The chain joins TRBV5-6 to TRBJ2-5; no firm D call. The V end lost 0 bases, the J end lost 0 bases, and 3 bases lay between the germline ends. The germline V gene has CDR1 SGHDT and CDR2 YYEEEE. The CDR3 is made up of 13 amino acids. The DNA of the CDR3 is TGTGCCAGCAGCTTGGTAGACCAAGAGACCCAGTACTTC. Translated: CASSLVDQETQYF.

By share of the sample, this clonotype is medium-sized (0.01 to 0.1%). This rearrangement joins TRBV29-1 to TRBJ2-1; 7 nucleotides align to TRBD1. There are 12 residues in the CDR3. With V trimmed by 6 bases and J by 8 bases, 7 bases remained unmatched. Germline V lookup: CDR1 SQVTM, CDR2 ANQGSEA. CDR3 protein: CSVGTVEDEQFF. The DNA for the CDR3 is TGCAGCGTGGGGACAGTCGAGGATGAGCAGTTCTTC.

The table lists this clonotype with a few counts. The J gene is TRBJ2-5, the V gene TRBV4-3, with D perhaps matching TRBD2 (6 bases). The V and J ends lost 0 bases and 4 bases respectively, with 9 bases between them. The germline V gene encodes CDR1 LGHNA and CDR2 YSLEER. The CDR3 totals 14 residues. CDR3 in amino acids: CASSQERDGETQYF. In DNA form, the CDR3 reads TGCGCCAGCAGCCAAGAGCGGGACGGAGAGACCCAGTACTTC.

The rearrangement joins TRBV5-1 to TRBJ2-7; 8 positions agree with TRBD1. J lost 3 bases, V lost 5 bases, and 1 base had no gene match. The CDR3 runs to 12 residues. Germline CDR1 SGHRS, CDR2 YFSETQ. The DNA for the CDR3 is TGCGCCAGCAGACAGGGGGGCTACGAGCAGTACTTC. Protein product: CASRQGGYEQYF.

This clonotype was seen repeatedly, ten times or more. CDR3 sequence (DNA): TGTGCCTGGAATGCTCCTCGAGTGGAGCTGTTTTTT. Translation: CAWNAPRVELFF. The J gene is TRBJ2-2, the V gene TRBV30; D call uncertain. The germline CDR1 and CDR2 sequences are GTSNPN and SVGIG (reference sequence). V lost 4 bases and J lost 10, with 13 bases in between. The CDR3 length is 12 residues.

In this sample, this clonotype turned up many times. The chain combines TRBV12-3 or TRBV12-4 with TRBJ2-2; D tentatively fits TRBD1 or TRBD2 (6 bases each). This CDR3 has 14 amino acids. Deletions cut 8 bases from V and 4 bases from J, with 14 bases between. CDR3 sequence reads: CASSIGGTTGELFF. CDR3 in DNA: TGTGCCAGCTCGATCGGGGGCACCACCGGGGAGCTGTTTTTT.